This TCR beta chain comes out of a study of T cell repertoires in cytomegalovirus infection. At the level of the study: Recently described HLA-C-restricted plus well-studied HLA-B-restricted CMV epitopes were used. General study results and limits: Ex vivo, HLA-C-restricted CMV-specific TCR beta clonotypes prevailed over the rest of the response. Adding up the frequency of public TCR beta families identified people who carried CMV plus the relevant HLA.

The germline gives CDR1 MDHEN, CDR2 SYDVKM. The CDR3 covers 14 residues. V was cut by 3 bases and J by 8 bases, with 13 bases left in between. Using its own MiXCR run on the reads, TCRdb lists one record per CDR3 protein. The sample has 300,000 to 400,000 distinct CDR3 sequences, 25% to 30% seen once. Regarding this clonotype: Its specificity is not known.

The TCR sequence derives from a human donor in good health (CMV status not recorded). Some clones in this sample may be carry-over from other donors' samples. The sample was cultured PBMCs, taken from culture after CMV antigen stimulation. V and J are TRBV28 and TRBJ1-4; tentatively, D is TRBD1 (5 bases). The CDR3 sequence is CASSFSGGGEKLFF. As DNA, the CDR3 is TGTGCCAGCAGTTTTTCGGGGGGAGGGGAAAAACTGTTTTTT.